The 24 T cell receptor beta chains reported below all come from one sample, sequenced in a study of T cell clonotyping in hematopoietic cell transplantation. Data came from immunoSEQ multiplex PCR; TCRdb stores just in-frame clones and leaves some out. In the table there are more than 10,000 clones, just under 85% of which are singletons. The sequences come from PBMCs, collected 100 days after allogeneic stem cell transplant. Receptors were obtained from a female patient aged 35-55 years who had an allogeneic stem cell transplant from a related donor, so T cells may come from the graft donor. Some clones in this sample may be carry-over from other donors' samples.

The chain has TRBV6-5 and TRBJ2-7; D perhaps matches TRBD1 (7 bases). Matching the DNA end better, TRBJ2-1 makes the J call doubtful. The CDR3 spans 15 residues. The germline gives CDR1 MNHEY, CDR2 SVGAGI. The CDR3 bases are TGTGCCAGCAGCGGGGAGGAGGGGGCGTACAATGAGCAGTTCTTC. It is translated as CASSGEEGAYNEQFF.

The CDR3 nucleotides are TGCGCCAGCAGCTTGAAGACTAATGAGCAGTTCTTC. Residues: CASSLKTNEQFF. V gene TRBV5-1 combines with J gene TRBJ2-1, with no clear D. Trimming cost V 1 base and J 7 bases, with 6 bases left between them. The CDR3 totals 12 residues. Germline assignment: CDR1 SGHRS and CDR2 YFSETQ.

The CDR3 sequence: CAWSASPADNEQFF. In nucleotides, the CDR3 is TGTGCCTGGAGTGCGAGCCCAGCGGACAATGAGCAGTTCTTC. The genes are TRBV30 and TRBJ2-1, with D possibly matching TRBD2 (5 bases). The CDR3 loop spans 14 amino acids. Germline V lookup: CDR1 GTSNPN, CDR2 SVGIG (reference sequence). V was clipped by 1 base and J by 5 bases, with 12 bases between them.

CDR3 protein: CASSQYRQSHEQYF. The DNA for the CDR3 is TGTGCCAGCAGTCAATACCGACAGAGCCACGAGCAGTACTTC. The chain combines TRBV6-5 with TRBJ2-7, with TRBD1 as a possible D gene (5 bases). Germline CDR1 and CDR2: MNHEY and SVGAGI. The CDR3 contains 14 residues. V gave up 5 bases and J gave up 5 bases, with 16 bases separating them.

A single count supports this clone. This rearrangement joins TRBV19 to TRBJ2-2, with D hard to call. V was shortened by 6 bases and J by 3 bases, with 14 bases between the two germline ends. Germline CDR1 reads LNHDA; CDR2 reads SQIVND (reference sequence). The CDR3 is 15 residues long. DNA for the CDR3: TGTGCCAGTAGACAACAGTTTCTGGACACCGGGGAGCTGTTTTTT. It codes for CASRQQFLDTGELFF.

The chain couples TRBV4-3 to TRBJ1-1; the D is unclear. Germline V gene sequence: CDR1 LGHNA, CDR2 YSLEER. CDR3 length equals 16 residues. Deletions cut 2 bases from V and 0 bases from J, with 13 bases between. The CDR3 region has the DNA TGCGCCAGCAGCCAAAGTTCGGCGGGTATGAACACTGAAGCTTTCTTT. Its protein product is CASSQSSAGMNTEAFF.

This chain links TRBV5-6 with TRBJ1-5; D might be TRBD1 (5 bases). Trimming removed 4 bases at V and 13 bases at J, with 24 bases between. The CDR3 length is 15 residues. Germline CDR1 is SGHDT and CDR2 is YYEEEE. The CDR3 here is CASSTWGRGGVEQHF. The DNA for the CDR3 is TGTGCCAGCAGCACGTGGGGTCGGGGGGGTGTGGAACAGCATTTT.

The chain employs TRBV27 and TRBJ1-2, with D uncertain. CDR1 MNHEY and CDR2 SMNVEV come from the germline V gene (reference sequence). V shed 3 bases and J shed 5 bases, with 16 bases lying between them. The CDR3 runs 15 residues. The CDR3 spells CASSFRSRQEYGYTF. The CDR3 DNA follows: TGTGCCAGCAGTTTCCGTTCTAGGCAGGAGTATGGCTACACCTTC.

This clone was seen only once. This chain's CDR3 is CATNRDRDTGELFF. The DNA of the CDR3 is TGTGCCACCAACCGGGACAGGGACACCGGGGAGCTGTTTTTT. The chain has TRBV6-5 and TRBJ2-2; 9 bases are a match to TRBD1. V lost 10 bases, J lost 3 bases, and 6 bases stayed unmatched. The CDR3 is 14 amino acids. The germline gives CDR1 MNHEY, CDR2 SVGAGI.

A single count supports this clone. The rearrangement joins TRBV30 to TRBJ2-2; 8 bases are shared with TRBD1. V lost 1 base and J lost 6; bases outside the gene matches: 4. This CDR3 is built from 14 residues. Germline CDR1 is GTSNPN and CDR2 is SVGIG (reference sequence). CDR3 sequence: CAWSGGTGSGELFF. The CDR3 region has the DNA TGTGCCTGGAGTGGGGGGACAGGTTCCGGGGAGCTGTTTTTT.

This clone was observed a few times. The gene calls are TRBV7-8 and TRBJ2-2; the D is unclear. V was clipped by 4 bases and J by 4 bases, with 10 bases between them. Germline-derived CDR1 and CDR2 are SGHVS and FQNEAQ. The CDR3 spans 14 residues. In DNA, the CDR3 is TGTGCCAGCAGCTCCCGAGACTTCACCGGGGAGCTGTTTTTT. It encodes CASSSRDFTGELFF. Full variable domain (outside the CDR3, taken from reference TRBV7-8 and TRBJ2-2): GAGVSQSPRYKVAKRGQDVALRCDPISGHVSLFWYQQALGQGPEFLTYFQNEAQLDKSGLPSDRFFAERPEGSVSTLKIQRTQQEDSAVYLCASSSRDFTGELFFGEGSRLTVL.

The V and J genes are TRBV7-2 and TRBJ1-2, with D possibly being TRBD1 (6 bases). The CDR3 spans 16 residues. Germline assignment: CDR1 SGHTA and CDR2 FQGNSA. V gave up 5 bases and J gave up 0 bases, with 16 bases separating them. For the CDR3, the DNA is TGTGCCAGCAGCCCGCAGGGGTCTTCAGCTAACTATGGCTACACCTTC. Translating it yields CASSPQGSSANYGYTF.

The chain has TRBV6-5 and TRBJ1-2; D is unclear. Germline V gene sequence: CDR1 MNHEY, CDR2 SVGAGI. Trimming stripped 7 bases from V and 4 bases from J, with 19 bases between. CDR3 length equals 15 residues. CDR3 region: CASTFLDRLGYGYTF. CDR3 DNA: TGTGCCAGCACCTTTCTTGATCGGCTAGGCTATGGCTACACCTTC.

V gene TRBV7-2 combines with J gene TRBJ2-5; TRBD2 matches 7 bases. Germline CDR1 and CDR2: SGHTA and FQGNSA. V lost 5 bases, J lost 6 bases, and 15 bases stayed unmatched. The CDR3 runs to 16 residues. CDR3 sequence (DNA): TGTGCCAGCAGCCCTTCCGGGGGGAAACTTGGGAAGACCCAGTACTTC. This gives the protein CASSPSGGKLGKTQYF.

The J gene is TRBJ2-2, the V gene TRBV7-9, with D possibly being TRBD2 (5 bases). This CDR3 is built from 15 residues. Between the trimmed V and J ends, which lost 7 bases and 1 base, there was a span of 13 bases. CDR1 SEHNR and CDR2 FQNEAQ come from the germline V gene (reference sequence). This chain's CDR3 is CASNRPAGNTGELFF. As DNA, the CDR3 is TGTGCCAGCAACCGGCCGGCGGGGAACACCGGGGAGCTGTTTTTT.

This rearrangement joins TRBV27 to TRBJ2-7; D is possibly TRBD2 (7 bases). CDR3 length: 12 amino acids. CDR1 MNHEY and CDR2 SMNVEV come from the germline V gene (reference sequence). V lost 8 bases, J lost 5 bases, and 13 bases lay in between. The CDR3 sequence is CASSRGGNEQYF. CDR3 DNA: TGTGCCAGCTCGAGGGGGGGGAACGAGCAGTACTTC.

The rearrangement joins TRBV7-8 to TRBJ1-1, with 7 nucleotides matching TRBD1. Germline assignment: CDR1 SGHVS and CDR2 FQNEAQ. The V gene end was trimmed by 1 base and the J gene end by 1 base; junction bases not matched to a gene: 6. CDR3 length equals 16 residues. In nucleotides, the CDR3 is TGTGCCAGCAGCTTAGTGGGGACAGACCCGAACACTGAAGCTTTCTTT. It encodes CASSLVGTDPNTEAFF.

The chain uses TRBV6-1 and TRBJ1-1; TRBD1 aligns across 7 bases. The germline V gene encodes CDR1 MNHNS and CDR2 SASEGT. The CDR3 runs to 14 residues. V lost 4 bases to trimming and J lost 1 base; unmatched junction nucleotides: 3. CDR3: CASSVGGENTEAFF. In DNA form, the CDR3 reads TGTGCCAGCAGTGTAGGGGGCGAGAACACTGAAGCTTTCTTT.

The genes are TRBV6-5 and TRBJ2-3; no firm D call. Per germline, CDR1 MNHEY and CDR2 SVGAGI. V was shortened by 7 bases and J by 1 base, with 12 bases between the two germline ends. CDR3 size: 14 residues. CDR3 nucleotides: TGTGCCAGCAAAAGGGCAGAGGGCACAGATACGCAGTATTTT. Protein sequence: CASKRAEGTDTQYF.

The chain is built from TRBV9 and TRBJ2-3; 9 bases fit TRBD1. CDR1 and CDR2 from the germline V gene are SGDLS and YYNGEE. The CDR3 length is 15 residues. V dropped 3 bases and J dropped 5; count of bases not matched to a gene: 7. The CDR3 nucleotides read TGTGCCAGCAGCGGGGGACAGGGAAAAAAAGATACGCAGTATTTT. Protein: CASSGGQGKKDTQYF.

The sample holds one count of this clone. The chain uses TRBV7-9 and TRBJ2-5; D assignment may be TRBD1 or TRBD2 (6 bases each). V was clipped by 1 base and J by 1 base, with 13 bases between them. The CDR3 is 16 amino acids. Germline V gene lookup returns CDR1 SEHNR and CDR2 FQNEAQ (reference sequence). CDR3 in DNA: TGTGCCAGCAGCTTAGGCGGGACACGGCGCCAAGAGACCCAGTACTTC. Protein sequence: CASSLGGTRRQETQYF.

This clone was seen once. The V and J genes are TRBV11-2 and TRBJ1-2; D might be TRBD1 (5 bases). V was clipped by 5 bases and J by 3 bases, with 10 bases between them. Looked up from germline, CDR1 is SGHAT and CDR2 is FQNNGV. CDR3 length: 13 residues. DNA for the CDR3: TGTGCCAGCAGCCAGGGACGGGACTATGGCTACACCTTC. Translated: CASSQGRDYGYTF.

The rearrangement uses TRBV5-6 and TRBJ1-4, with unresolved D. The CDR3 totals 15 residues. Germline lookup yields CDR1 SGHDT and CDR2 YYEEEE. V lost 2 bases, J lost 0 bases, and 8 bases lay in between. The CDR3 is CASSFWFATNEKLFF. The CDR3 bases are TGTGCCAGCAGCTTCTGGTTTGCAACTAATGAAAAACTGTTTTTT. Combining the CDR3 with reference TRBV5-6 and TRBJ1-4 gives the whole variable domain DAGVTQSPTHLIKTRGQQVTLRCSPKSGHDTVSWYQQALGQGPQFIFQYYEEEERQRGNFPDRFSGHQFPNYSSELNVNALLLGDSALYLCASSFWFATNEKLFFGSGTQLSVL.

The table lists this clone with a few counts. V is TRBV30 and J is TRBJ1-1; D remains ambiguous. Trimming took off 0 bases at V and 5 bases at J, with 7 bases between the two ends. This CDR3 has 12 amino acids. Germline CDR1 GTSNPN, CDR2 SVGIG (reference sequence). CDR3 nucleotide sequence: TGTGCCTGGAGTGTATTAGCTACTGAAGCTTTCTTT. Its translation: CAWSVLATEAFF.